This TCR beta chain originates from a study of blood T cells in healthy people across ages. Germline trimming cut 3 bases from V and 5 bases from J; bases unmatched to any gene: 6. This CDR3 contains 14 residues. CDR1 is ENHRY and CDR2 is SYGVKD in the germline V gene. Then a second PCR, running roughly 7 to 11 cycles, was carried out with a sample-barcoded 5' primer and a J-beta primer mix. Every single cDNA molecule received a tag from a template-switch adaptor with 12 random nucleotides. TCRdb called the 5' RACE reads again in MiXCR, with one record for every CDR3 protein. The table has fewer than 900,000 distinct CDR3 sequences, 35% to 45% seen once.

This chain links TRBV10-3 with TRBJ2-7, with 8 bases fitting TRBD2. Sequenced: blood. The TCR comes from a woman aged 55-70 years in good health. CDR3 sequence: CAISENTGGDEQYF. In nucleotides, the CDR3 is TGTGCCATCAGTGAAAACACCGGGGGGGACGAGCAGTACTTC.